These 21 T cell receptor beta chains were all obtained from the same sample, sequenced in a study of cytomegalovirus exposure and HLA in healthy donors. Vbeta (60) and Jbeta (13) primers were used in the PCR. Only in-frame clones appear in the TCRdb table, and some are missing; sequencing was by immunoSEQ multiplex PCR. The sample lists about 97,000 clones; approximately 85% were seen once. The sequenced material came from PBMCs. These receptors were taken from a man aged 25-45 years in good health and CMV-seronegative.

The chain uses TRBV6-4 and TRBJ2-7; TRBD1 matches 10 bases. V dropped 2 bases and J dropped 5; count of bases not matched to a gene: 3. Germline loops: CDR1 MRHNA, CDR2 SNTAGT. This CDR3 is 14 amino acids long. The CDR3 DNA sequence: TGTGCCAGCAGTGACGGGACAGGGGCTAACGAGCAGTACTTC. Translating it yields CASSDGTGANEQYF.

The CDR3 DNA sequence: TGCGCCAGCAGTAAGGGACTAGCGGGGGACCTAGTGGGGGAAGATACGCAGTATTTT. Its translation: CASSKGLAGDLVGEDTQYF. V gene TRBV10-1 combines with J gene TRBJ2-3; TRBD2 matches at 14 bases. The CDR3 has 19 amino acids. The J segment lost 5 bases and the V segment lost 5 bases, leaving 15 bases of the junction unmatched. CDR1 is WNHNN, CDR2 SYGVQD, per germline (reference sequence).

The chain uses TRBV2 and TRBJ2-2; 11 positions match TRBD2. V trimming: 5 bases; J trimming: 7 bases; junction bases outside the gene matches: 3. From germline, CDR1 is SNHLY and CDR2 FYNNEI. The CDR3 is 14 residues long. CDR3 nucleotides: TGTGCCAGCAGTACTAGCGGGAGTGTCGGGGAGCTGTTTTTT. Its translation is CASSTSGSVGELFF.

This clone came up a few times. This chain joins TRBV18 and TRBJ2-7; the D gene is possibly TRBD1 (5 bases). The CDR3 contains 13 residues. Germline loops: CDR1 KGHSH, CDR2 LQKENI. Between the trimmed V and J ends, which lost 4 bases and 3 bases, there was a span of 10 bases. The CDR3 reads CASSLGVDYEQYF. DNA for the CDR3: TGTGCCAGCTCACTAGGGGTCGACTACGAGCAGTACTTC.

The V and J genes are TRBV30 and TRBJ2-7, with TRBD2 identical over 12 bases. J gave up 5 bases and V 3 bases, and 5 bases lay outside the gene matches. Germline values: CDR1 GTSNPN, CDR2 SVGIG (reference sequence). CDR3 length: 14 amino acids. The CDR3 coding sequence is TGTGCCTGGAGGACGCTAGCGGGGGGGAACGAGCAGTACTTC. As protein: CAWRTLAGGNEQYF.

This clone was seen a handful of times. The genes are TRBV28 and TRBJ1-2; the D gene is possibly TRBD1 (5 bases). V was shortened by 2 bases and J by 8 bases, with 9 bases between the two germline ends. The V gene's germline CDR1 is MDHEN and CDR2 SYDVKM. The CDR3 is 12 residues long. CDR3 nucleotide sequence: TGTGCCAGCAGTTTAGCAGGGTACGGCTACACCTTC. Residues: CASSLAGYGYTF.

Here the CDR3 DNA reads TGTGCCAGCAGTCTCTGGACACATAATCAGCCCCAGCATTTT. Protein: CASSLWTHNQPQHF. V is TRBV27 and J is TRBJ1-5, with a possible D match to TRBD1 (5 bases). The V and J ends lost 5 bases and 4 bases respectively, with 12 bases between them. The germline gives CDR1 MNHEY, CDR2 SMNVEV (reference sequence). This CDR3 is 14 amino acids long.

A word on this clone: Mismatch with germline at one junction end may stem from a read error. The chain links TRBV7-7 to TRBJ2-1; TRBD2 is a possible D gene (6 bases). The CDR3 length is 13 residues. Germline-derived CDR1 and CDR2 are SSHAT and FNYEAQ (reference sequence). CDR3 residues: CASSRGVQSEQFF. CDR3 in DNA: TGTGCTAGCAGCCGCGGGGTACAATCCGAGCAGTTCTTC.

The genes are TRBV5-1 and TRBJ2-1, with D possibly matching TRBD2 (7 bases). This CDR3 contains 15 residues. The germline V gene has CDR1 SGHRS and CDR2 YFSETQ. Trimming pared 2 bases from V and 6 bases from J, leaving 15 bases between. The CDR3 is CASSLGGGPPNEQFF. In DNA, the CDR3 is TGCGCCAGCAGCTTAGGGGGGGGCCCTCCCAATGAGCAGTTCTTC.

CDR3 residues: CASKVAANTGELFF. The CDR3 DNA reads TGTGCCAGCAAGGTAGCGGCGAACACCGGGGAGCTGTTTTTT. V is TRBV7-3 and J is TRBJ2-2, with D perhaps matching TRBD2 (6 bases). Germline-derived CDR1 and CDR2 are SGHTA and FQGTGA. This CDR3 is 14 amino acids long. Trimming removed 7 bases at V and 0 bases at J, with 9 bases between.

This chain joins TRBV2 and TRBJ1-2, with TRBD1 matching over 9 bases. V lost 0 bases, J lost 7 bases, and 9 bases stayed unmatched. Per the germline V gene, CDR1 is SNHLY and CDR2 is FYNNEI. The CDR3 is made up of 16 amino acids. The DNA for the CDR3 is TGTGCCAGCAGTGAAGCAGAGGACAGGGGCTTGGGTGGCTACACCTTC. It is translated as CASSEAEDRGLGGYTF.

This sequence joins TRBV5-6 and TRBJ2-2; no firm D call. V lost 1 base and J lost 6, with 7 bases in between. The CDR3 consists of 13 residues. Germline CDR1 is SGHDT and CDR2 is YYEEEE. CDR3 residues: CASSLPGAGELFF. CDR3 DNA: TGTGCCAGCAGCTTGCCAGGTGCCGGGGAGCTGTTTTTT.

The chain links TRBV5-1 to TRBJ2-7; perhaps TRBD1 as D (6 bases). V lost 3 bases to trimming and J lost 5 bases, with 9 bases between them. This CDR3 has 12 amino acids. The germline V gene encodes CDR1 SGHRS and CDR2 YFSETQ. CDR3 sequence reads: CASSSDSHEQYF. The CDR3 DNA reads as TGCGCCAGCAGCTCGGACAGCCACGAGCAGTACTTC. The full variable domain, completed using reference TRBV5-1 and TRBJ2-7, is KAGVTQTPRYLIKTRGQQVTLSCSPISGHRSVSWYQQTPGQGLQFLFEYFSETQRNKGNFPGRFSGRQFSNSRSEMNVSTLELGDSALYLCASSSDSHEQYFGPGTRLTVT.

The chain joins TRBV30 to TRBJ1-2; unclear D gene. V lost 4 bases, J lost 4 bases, and 13 bases lay in between. Germline V CDR1 and CDR2: GTSNPN, SVGIG (reference sequence). This CDR3 is built from 13 residues. The CDR3 spells CAWTSSSPYGYTF. CDR3 nucleotides: TGTGCCTGGACCTCCTCTAGCCCCTATGGCTACACCTTC.

The chain recombines TRBV27 with TRBJ2-1, with 8 nucleotides matching TRBD1. Per germline, CDR1 MNHEY and CDR2 SMNVEV (reference sequence). The V gene end was trimmed by 4 bases and the J gene end by 6 bases; junction bases not matched to a gene: 8. The CDR3 covers 15 residues. The CDR3 sequence: CASSSSRGRFNEQFF. CDR3 bases: TGTGCCAGCAGTTCTTCCAGGGGGCGTTTCAATGAGCAGTTCTTC.

The chain is built from TRBV5-4 and TRBJ1-4; D might be TRBD1 (6 bases). Germline values: CDR1 SGHNT, CDR2 YYREEE (reference sequence). Trimming shortened V by 2 bases and J by 8 bases, and 13 bases separated the two germline ends. CDR3 length equals 14 residues. CDR3 bases: TGTGCCAGCAGCTTAGACAGGTGGGGCGAAAAACTGTTTTTT. This encodes CASSLDRWGEKLFF.

The rearrangement links TRBV19 to TRBJ1-4, with 9 nucleotides matching TRBD1. The CDR3 runs 13 residues. Trimming at V came to 10 bases and at J to 7 bases, leaving 7 bases not matched to a gene. Germline V gene sequence: CDR1 LNHDA, CDR2 SQIVND (reference sequence). The CDR3, as DNA: TGTGCCACCCGGGACAGGGCCGGTGAAAAACTGTTTTTT. This sequence encodes CATRDRAGEKLFF. Together with reference TRBV19 and TRBJ1-4, the CDR3 gives the full variable domain: DGGITQSPKYLFRKEGQNVTLSCEQNLNHDAMYWYRQDPGQGLRLIYYSQIVNDFQKGDIAEGYSVSREKKESFPLTVTSAQKNPTAFYLCATRDRAGEKLFFGSGTQLSVL.

Comment on this clone: At one boundary the junction diverges from the germline segment, which might be a read error. The chain is built from TRBV10-3 and TRBJ2-1; 9 nucleotides agree with TRBD2. Germline V gene data show CDR1 as ENHRY and CDR2 as SYGVKD. The CDR3 is 17 amino acids. CDR3 sequence: CAISAGVGTSSNNEQFF. The CDR3 DNA is TGTGCCATCAGTGCAGGTGTAGGGACTAGCTCCAACAATGAGCAGTTCTTC.

CDR3 in DNA: TGTGCCAGCAGCCAGGAACAGGGACTAGCGTCGATGGGGGCCCAGTACTTC. Protein sequence: CASSQEQGLASMGAQYF. The chain joins TRBV5-6 to TRBJ2-5, with 10 positions matching TRBD2. There are 17 residues in the CDR3. V dropped 4 bases and J dropped 9; count of bases not matched to a gene: 18. Germline CDR1 reads SGHDT; CDR2 reads YYEEEE. Looking up the rest from reference TRBV5-6 and TRBJ2-5 gives the full variable domain: DAGVTQSPTHLIKTRGQQVTLRCSPKSGHDTVSWYQQALGQGPQFIFQYYEEEERQRGNFPDRFSGHQFPNYSSELNVNALLLGDSALYLCASSQEQGLASMGAQYFGPGTRLLVL.

The chain joins TRBV10-3 to TRBJ1-2; D gene uncertain. The CDR3 has 11 amino acids. V dropped 0 bases and J dropped 7 bases, with 3 bases sitting between them. Germline loops: CDR1 ENHRY, CDR2 SYGVKD. Written as DNA, the CDR3 is TGTGCCATCAGTGAGTCTAGTGGCTACACCTTC. Translating gives CAISESSGYTF.

The rearrangement uses TRBV5-1 and TRBJ2-1, with D perhaps matching TRBD2 (5 bases). Germline V gene sequence: CDR1 SGHRS, CDR2 YFSETQ. The CDR3 is made up of 13 amino acids. V lost 1 base and J lost 8, with 10 bases in between. DNA for the CDR3: TGCGCCAGCAGCTTGCCTAGCTTCGATGAGCAGTTCTTC. Translation gives CASSLPSFDEQFF.